This T cell receptor (beta chain) was retrieved from a study of T cell responses to AZD1222 COVID-19 vaccine. Study-level findings and limits: Increased Spike-specific TCR breadth and depth were observed after two AZD1222 doses. Just 5 to 7 AZD1222 recipients tested seropositive at baseline. Possibly, clonal diversity was underestimated; donors were largely white British and included more females. Repertoires were collected only later (after the peak T cell response had occurred).

Deletions cut 4 bases from V and 0 bases from J, with 12 bases between. The CDR3 loop spans 15 amino acids. Germline CDR1 reads MDHEN; CDR2 reads SYDVKM. Details on this clone: Its antigen is unidentified.

Some clones are missing from TCRdb's copy, which holds only in-frame ones; the method was immunoSEQ multiplex PCR. The repertoire holds about 140,000 clones, with 91% as singletons. The sequencing here drew on peripheral blood, taken on day 0 of AZD1222 vaccination. J is TRBJ2-5 and V is TRBV28, with D perhaps TRBD2 (6 bases). This sequence was found in an adult in good health. The chain's CDR3 is CASSSPGGDQETQYF. In DNA, the CDR3 is TGTGCCAGCAGTTCCCCTGGAGGGGACCAAGAGACCCAGTACTTC.